A selection of T cell receptor beta chains follows, all from one sample in a study of cytomegalovirus exposure and HLA in healthy donors. The assay was immunoSEQ multiplex PCR, and TCRdb's table has in-frame clones only and misses some. Of 85,000 to 100,000 clones in the sample, around three quarters were seen once. The sample was PBMCs. Source of these receptors: a human donor in good health. Each CDR3 is given with its conserved first and last residue. The order of the fields is V gene, clone size, CDR3 length, J gene, D gene, CDR3 DNA, CDR3 protein. A D gene is named only where the DNA matches it firmly. Not every row has a clone size; where given, it reads once, few, many or a size class.

TRBV19	-	15	TRBJ2-7	TRBD1	TGTGCCACTAAGGGACAGGGGAATTCTCCCTCAGAGCAGTACTTC	CATKGQGNSPSEQYF
TRBV7-9	-	15	TRBJ2-7	TRBD2	TGTGCCAGCAGCTTAGTCAGTAGCGGGAGAAACGAGCAGTACTTC	CASSLVSSGRNEQYF
TRBV6-6	-	15	TRBJ2-1	TRBD2	TGTGCCAGCAGTCAACTAGCGGGAGGTTACAATGAGCAGTTCTTC	CASSQLAGGYNEQFF
TRBV6-1	-	17	TRBJ2-5	TRBD2	TGTGCCAGCAGTGCCCGAATGGGACTAGCGGGAGGAGAGACCCAGTACTTC	CASSARMGLAGGETQYF
TRBV11-2	-	15	TRBJ1-1	-	TGTGCCAGCAGCTTAGGCGGATGGGTGAACACTGAAGCTTTCTTT	CASSLGGWVNTEAFF
TRBV29-1	-	13	TRBJ2-5	TRBD2	TGCAGCGGGGGGGGACTAGCTGGGGAGACCCAGTACTTC	CSGGGLAGETQYF
TRBV6-5	-	13	TRBJ1-2	TRBD1	TGTGCCAGCAGCCGGGAGGGGGCGCGTGGCTACACCTTC	CASSREGARGYTF
TRBV6-5	once	15	TRBJ2-5	TRBD2	TGTGCCAGCAGTTACGCGGCTAGCGGGGGAATGGAGCAGTACTTC	CASSYAASGGMEQYF
TRBV10-3	-	17	TRBJ2-5	TRBD2	TGTGCCATCAGTGAGGGTCCAGCGGGGGGGCGTCAAGAGACCCAGTACTTC	CAISEGPAGGRQETQYF
TRBV14	once	17	TRBJ2-1	-	TGTGCCAGCAGCCAGGTTTCCGCGCCGAGCTCCTACAATGAGCAGTTCTTC	CASSQVSAPSSYNEQFF
TRBV19	-	12	TRBJ2-7	-	TGTGCCAGTGAGGGTAGCTCCTACGAGCAGTACTTC	CASEGSSYEQYF
TRBV5-4	-	13	TRBJ2-7	-	TGTGCCAGCAGCTTGGGGGGCAACTACGAGCAGTACTTC	CASSLGGNYEQYF
TRBV2	few	14	TRBJ1-2	-	TGTGCCAGCGGCCTATTTGTACAGGGCCATGGCTACACCTTC	CASGLFVQGHGYTF
TRBV7-8	-	17	TRBJ2-3	-	TGTGCCAGCAGCTTATTGGGAGGGGGGGCGCAGGTAGATACGCAGTATTTT	CASSLLGGGAQVDTQYF
TRBV27	-	13	TRBJ1-2	TRBD1	TGTGCCAGCAGACAGGGGGCCGGGAATGGCTACACCTTC	CASRQGAGNGYTF
TRBV7-2	-	16	TRBJ2-5	-	TGTGCCAGCAGCCACGCGATGGGACAAGTACAAGAGACCCAGTACTTC	CASSHAMGQVQETQYF
TRBV5-4	-	12	TRBJ1-2	TRBD1	TGTGCCAGCCATCAGGGGGCTTGGGACTACACCTTC	CASHQGAWDYTF
TRBV5-4	-	15	TRBJ2-7	TRBD2	TGTGCCAGCAGCACCCTGGCTAGCGGGGGTTACGAGCAGTACTTC	CASSTLASGGYEQYF
TRBV14	-	13	TRBJ2-5	-	TGTGCCAGCAGCCTCCTAGCGCAAGAGACCCAGTACTTC	CASSLLAQETQYF
TRBV5-4	-	16	TRBJ2-1	TRBD2	TGTGCCAGCAGCTGGATCTTAGCGGGGGGGCCCCGGGAGCAGTTCTTC	CASSWILAGGPREQFF
TRBV7-9	-	15	TRBJ2-1	TRBD2	TGTGCCAGCAGCTTGCTAGCGGGCAACCACAATGAGCAGTTCTTC	CASSLLAGNHNEQFF
TRBV6-6	-	15	TRBJ1-1	-	TGTGCCAGCAGTTACAACCCCTCGGTCAACACTGAAGCTTTCTTT	CASSYNPSVNTEAFF
TRBV5-4	-	13	TRBJ2-7	-	TGTGCCAGCAGCTTGTCAGGGGTCTACGAGCAGTACTTC	CASSLSGVYEQYF
TRBV9	once	17	TRBJ2-3	TRBD1	TGTGCCAGCAGCGTCCTACCGGGGACAGGGGTTCAAGATACGCAGTATTTT	CASSVLPGTGVQDTQYF
TRBV19	-	17	TRBJ2-1	TRBD2	TGTGCCAGTAGAACGCATAGCGGGGAGAGCTCCTACAATGAGCAGTTCTTC	CASRTHSGESSYNEQFF
TRBV6-5	-	16	TRBJ2-7	TRBD1	TGTGCCAGCAGTTACTCAGGGACAGGAGTCTCCTACGAGCAGTACTTC	CASSYSGTGVSYEQYF
TRBV5-4	-	15	TRBJ1-2	TRBD1	TGTGCCAGCAGCTCTCTAGGGACAGGGGGCGATGGCTACACCTTC	CASSSLGTGGDGYTF
TRBV5-6	-	14	TRBJ1-2	-	TGTGCCAGCAGCCCTCCTAGGACAGACTATGGCTACACCTTC	CASSPPRTDYGYTF
TRBV25-1	-	14	TRBJ2-7	TRBD1	TGTGCCAGCAGTGAACCAGGGGGCAGCTACGAGCAGTACTTC	CASSEPGGSYEQYF